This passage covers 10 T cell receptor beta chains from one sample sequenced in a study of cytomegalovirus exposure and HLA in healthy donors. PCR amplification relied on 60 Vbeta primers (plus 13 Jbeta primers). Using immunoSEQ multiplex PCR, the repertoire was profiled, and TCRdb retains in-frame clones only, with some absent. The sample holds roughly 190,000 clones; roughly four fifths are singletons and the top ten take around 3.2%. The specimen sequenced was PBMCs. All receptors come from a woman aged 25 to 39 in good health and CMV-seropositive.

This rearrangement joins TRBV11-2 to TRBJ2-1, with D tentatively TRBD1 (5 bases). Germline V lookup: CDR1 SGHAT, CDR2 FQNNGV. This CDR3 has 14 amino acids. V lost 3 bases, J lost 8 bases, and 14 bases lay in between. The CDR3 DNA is TGTGCCAGCAGCTTCCCCCCCAGGGTCGATGAGCAGTTCTTC. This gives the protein CASSFPPRVDEQFF.

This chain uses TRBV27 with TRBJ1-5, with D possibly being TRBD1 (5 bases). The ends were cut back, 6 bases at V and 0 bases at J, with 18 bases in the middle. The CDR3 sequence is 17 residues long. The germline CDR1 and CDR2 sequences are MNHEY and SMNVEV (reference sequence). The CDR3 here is CASSGRGGTYSNQPQHF. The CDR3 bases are TGTGCCAGCAGCGGACGGGGCGGGACGTATAGCAATCAGCCCCAGCATTTT.

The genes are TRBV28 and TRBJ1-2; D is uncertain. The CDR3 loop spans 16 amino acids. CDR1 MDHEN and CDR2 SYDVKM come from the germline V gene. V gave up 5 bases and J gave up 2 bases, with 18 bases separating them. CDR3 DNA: TGTGCCAGCAGTCTTTCCGGAGGAAGGGTCAACTATGGCTACACCTTC. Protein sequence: CASSLSGGRVNYGYTF.

The DNA of the CDR3 is TGCGCCAGCAGCCAAGCGGGCAGGGGGTCCTACGAGCAGTACTTC. Translation gives CASSQAGRGSYEQYF. The chain employs TRBV4-1 and TRBJ2-7; TRBD1 matches at 7 bases. Germline V gives CDR1 MGHRA, CDR2 YSYEKL. The CDR3 has 15 residues. After removal of 1 base from V and 1 base from J, the junction contained 4 bases not matched to a gene.

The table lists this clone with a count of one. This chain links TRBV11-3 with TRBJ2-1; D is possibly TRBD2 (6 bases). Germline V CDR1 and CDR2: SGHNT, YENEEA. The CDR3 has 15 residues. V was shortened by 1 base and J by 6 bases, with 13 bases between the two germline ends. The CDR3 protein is CASSLGREWFNEQFF. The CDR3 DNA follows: TGTGCCAGCAGCTTAGGACGGGAGTGGTTCAATGAGCAGTTCTTC.

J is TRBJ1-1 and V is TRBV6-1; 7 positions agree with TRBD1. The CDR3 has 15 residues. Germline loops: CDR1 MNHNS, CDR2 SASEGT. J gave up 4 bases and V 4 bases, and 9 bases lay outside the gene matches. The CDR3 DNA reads TGTGCCAGCAGTGCGCCACAGGGGAAGAGCACTGAAGCTTTCTTT. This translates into CASSAPQGKSTEAFF.

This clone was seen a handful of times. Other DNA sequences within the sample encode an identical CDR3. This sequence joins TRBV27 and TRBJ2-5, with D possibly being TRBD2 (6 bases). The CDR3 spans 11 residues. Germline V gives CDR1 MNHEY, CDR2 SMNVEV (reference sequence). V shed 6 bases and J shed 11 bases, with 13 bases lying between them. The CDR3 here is CASREGEEQYF. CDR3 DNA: TGTGCCAGCAGGGAGGGAGAAGAGCAGTACTTC.

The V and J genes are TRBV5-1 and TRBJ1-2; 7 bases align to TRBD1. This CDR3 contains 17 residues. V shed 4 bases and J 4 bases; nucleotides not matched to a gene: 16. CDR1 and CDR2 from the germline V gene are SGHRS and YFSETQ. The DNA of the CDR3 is TGCGCCAGCAGCACCGGACAGGTTGGGGATTGGGTCTATGGCTACACCTTC. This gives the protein CASSTGQVGDWVYGYTF.

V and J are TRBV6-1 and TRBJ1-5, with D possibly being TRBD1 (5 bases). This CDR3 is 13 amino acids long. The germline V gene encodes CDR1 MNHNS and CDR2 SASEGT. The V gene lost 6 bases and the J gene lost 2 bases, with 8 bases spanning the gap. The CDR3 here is CASRSGGNQPQHF. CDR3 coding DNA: TGTGCCAGCAGGTCGGGGGGCAATCAGCCCCAGCATTTT.

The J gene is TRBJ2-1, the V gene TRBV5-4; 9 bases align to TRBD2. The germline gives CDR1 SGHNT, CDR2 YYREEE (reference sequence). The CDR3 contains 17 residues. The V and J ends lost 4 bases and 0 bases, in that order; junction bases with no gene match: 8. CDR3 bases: TGTGCCAGCAGCCTCCGGACTAGCGCTAACTCCTACAATGAGCAGTTCTTC. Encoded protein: CASSLRTSANSYNEQFF.